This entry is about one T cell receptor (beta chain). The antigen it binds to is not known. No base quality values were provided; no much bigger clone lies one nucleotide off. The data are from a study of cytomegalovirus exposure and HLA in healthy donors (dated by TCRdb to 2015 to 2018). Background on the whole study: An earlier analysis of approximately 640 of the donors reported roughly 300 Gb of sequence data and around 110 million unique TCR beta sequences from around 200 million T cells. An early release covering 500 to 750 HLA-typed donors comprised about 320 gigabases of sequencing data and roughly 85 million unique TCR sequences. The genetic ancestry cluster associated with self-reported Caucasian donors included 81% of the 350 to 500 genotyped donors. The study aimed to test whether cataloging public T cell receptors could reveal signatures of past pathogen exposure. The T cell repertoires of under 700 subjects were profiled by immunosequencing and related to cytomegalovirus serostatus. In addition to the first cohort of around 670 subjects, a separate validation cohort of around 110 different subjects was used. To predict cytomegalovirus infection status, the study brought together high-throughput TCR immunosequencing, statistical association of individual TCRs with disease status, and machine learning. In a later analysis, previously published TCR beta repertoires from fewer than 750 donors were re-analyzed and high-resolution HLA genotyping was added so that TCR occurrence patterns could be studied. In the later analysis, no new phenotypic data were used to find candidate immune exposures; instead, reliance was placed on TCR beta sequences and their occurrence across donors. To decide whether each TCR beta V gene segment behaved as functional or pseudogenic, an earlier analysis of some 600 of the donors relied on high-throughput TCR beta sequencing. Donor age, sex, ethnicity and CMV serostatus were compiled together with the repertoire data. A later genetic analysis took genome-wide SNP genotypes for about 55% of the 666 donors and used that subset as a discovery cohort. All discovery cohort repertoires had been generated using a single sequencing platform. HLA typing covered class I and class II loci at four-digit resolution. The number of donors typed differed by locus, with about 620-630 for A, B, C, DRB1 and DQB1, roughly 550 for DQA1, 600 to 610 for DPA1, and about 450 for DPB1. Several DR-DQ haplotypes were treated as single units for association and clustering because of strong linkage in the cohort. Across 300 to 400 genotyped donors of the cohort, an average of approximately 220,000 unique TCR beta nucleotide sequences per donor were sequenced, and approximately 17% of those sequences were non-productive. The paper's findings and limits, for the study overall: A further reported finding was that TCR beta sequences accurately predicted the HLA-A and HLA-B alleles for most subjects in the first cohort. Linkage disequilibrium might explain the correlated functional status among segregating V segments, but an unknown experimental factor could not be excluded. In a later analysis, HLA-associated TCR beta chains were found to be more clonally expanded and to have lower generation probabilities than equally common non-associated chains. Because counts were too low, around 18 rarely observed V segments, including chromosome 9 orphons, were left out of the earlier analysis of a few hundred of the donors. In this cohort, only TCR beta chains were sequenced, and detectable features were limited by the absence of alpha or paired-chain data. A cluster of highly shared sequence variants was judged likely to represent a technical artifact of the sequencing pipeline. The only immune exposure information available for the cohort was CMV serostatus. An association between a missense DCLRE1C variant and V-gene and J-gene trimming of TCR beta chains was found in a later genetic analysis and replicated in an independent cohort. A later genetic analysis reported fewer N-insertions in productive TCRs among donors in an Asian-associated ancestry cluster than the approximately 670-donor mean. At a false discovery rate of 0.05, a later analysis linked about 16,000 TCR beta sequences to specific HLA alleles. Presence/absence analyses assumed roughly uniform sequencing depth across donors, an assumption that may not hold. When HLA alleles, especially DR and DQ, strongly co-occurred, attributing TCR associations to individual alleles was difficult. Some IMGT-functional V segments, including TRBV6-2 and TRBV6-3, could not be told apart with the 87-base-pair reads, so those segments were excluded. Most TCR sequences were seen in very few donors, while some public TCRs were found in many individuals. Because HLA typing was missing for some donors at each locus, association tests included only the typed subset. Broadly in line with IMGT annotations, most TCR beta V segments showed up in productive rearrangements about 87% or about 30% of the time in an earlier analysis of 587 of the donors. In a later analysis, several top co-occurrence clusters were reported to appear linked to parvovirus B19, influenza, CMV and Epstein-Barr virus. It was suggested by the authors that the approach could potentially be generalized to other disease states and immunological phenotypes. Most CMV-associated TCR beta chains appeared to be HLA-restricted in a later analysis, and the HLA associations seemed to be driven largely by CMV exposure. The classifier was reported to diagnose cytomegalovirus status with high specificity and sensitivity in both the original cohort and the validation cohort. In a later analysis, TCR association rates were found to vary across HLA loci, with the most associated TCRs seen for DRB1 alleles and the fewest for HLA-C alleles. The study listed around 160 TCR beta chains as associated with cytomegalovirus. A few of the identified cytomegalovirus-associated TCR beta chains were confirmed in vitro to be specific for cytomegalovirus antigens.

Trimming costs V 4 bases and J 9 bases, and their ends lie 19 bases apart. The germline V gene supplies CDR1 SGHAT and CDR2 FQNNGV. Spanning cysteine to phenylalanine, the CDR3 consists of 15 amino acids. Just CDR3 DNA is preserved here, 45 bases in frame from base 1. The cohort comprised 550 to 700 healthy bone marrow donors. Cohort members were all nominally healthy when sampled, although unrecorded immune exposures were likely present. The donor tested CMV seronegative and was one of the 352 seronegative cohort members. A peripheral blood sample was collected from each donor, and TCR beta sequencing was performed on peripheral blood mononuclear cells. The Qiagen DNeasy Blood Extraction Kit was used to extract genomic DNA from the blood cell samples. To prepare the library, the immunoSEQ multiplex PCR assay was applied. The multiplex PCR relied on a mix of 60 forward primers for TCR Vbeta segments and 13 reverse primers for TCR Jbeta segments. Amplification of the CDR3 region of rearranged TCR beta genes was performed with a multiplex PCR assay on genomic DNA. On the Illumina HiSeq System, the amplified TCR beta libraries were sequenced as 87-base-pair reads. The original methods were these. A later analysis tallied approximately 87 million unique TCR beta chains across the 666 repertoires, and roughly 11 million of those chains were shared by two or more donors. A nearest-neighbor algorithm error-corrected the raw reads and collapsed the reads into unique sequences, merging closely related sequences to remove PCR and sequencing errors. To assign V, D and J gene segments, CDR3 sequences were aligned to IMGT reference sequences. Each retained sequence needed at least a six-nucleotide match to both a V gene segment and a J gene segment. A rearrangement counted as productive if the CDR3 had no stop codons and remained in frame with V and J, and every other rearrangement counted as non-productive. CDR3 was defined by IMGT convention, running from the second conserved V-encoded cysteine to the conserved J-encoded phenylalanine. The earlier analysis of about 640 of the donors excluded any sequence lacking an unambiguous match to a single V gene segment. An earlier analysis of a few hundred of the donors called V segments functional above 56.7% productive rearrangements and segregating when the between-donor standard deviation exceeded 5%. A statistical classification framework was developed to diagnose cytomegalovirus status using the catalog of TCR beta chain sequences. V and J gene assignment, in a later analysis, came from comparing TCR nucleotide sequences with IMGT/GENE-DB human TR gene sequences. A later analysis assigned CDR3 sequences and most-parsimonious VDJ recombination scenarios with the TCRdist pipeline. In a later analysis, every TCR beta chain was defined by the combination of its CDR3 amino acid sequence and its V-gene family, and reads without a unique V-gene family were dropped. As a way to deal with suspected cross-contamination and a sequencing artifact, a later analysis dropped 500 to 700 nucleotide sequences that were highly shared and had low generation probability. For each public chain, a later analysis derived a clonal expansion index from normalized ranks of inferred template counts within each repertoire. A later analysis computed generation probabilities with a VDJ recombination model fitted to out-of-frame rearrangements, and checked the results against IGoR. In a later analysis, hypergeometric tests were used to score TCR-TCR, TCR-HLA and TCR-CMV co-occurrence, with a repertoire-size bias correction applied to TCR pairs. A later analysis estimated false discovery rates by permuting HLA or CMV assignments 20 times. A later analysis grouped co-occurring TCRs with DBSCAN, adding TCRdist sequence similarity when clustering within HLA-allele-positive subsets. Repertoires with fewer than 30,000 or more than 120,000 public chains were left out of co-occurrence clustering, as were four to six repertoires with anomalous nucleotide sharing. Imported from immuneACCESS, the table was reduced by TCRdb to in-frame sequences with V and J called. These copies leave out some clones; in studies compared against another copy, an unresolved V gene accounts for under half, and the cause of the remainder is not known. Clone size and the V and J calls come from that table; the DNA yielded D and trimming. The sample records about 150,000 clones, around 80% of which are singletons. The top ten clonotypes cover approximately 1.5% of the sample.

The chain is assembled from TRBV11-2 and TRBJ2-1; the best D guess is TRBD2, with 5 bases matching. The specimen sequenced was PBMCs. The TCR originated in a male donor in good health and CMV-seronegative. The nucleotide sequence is TGTGCCAGCAGCTGGAGGTCTTCGGGCGATGGTGAGCAGTTCTTC. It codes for CASSWRSSGDGEQFF.